Listed here is a single T cell receptor (beta chain). The data were taken from a study of T cell changes during pregnancy in multiple sclerosis. V lost 0 bases to trimming and J lost 9 bases, with 14 bases between them. CDR3 length: 15 amino acids. Germline V lookup: CDR1 SGHAT, CDR2 FQNNGV. Data came from immunoSEQ multiplex PCR; TCRdb stores just in-frame clones and leaves some out. The table has 45,000 to 60,000 clones, under 95% seen once. The sequence derives from a female donor with multiple sclerosis, enrolled in a pregnancy study. The chain carries TRBV11-2 and TRBJ2-2; the D gene is possibly TRBD2 (7 bases). Sequencing was performed on CD8+ T cells from peripheral blood mononuclear cells, taken before pregnancy. This CDR3 reads CASSLELARGRELFF. CDR3 bases: TGTGCCAGCAGCTTAGAACTAGCGAGGGGGAGGGAGCTGTTTTTT.